This TCR beta chain came from a study of shared clonotypes between healthy human individuals. Profiling relied on immunoSEQ multiplex PCR, and the TCRdb table lists in-frame clones only, not all of them. Seen here are about 590,000 clones, about 95% observed once, and the top ten hold 0.11%. CD45RO negativity and positive selection for CCR7 defined naive CD8 cells, a population that excluded terminally differentiated effector memory CD45RA+ cells. Input material: naive CD8+ T cells sorted from blood. This clonotype originated in a woman in her 30s in good health.

The CDR3 DNA reads as TGTGCCAGCAGTAGCGGGGACAGTTCGCCCGGGGAGCTGTTTTTT. It codes for CASSSGDSSPGELFF. The gene calls are TRBV2 and TRBJ2-2; perhaps D is TRBD1 or TRBD2 (7 bases each). The ends were cut back, 5 bases at V and 6 bases at J, with 16 bases in the middle. Germline V gene sequence: CDR1 SNHLY, CDR2 FYNNEI. The CDR3 is made up of 15 amino acids.